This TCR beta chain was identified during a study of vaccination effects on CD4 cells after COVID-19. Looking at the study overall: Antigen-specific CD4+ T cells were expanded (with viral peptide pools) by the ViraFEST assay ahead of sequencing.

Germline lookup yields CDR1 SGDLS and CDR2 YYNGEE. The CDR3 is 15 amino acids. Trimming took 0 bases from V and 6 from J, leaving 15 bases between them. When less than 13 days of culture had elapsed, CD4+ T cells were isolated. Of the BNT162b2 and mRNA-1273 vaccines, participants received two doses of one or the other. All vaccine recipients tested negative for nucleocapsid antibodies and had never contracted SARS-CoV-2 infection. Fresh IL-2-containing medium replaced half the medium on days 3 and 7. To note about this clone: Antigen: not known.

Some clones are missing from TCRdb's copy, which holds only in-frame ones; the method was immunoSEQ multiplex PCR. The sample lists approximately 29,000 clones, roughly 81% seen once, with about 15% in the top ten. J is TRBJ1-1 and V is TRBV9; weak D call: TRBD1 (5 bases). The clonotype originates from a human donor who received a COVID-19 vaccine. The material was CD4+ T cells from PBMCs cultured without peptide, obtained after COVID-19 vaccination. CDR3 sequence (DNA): TGTGCCAGCAGCGTAGGGGGGGATATTATGTCTGAAGCTTTCTTT. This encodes CASSVGGDIMSEAFF.